This entry lists 6 T cell receptor beta chains sequenced from one sample in a study of cytomegalovirus exposure and HLA in healthy donors. 60 Vbeta and 13 Jbeta primers were used in PCR. Using immunoSEQ multiplex PCR, the repertoire was profiled, and TCRdb retains in-frame clones only, with some absent. The table includes about 160,000 clones, around 76% detected once. Specimen: PBMCs. The receptors originated from a female donor in good health and CMV-seronegative.

The rearrangement joins TRBV5-8 to TRBJ2-5; 7 bases align to TRBD2. The V segment lost 3 bases and the J segment 5 bases; nucleotides outside the gene matches: 10. Germline V gene lookup returns CDR1 SGHTS and CDR2 YDEGEE. This CDR3 comprises 15 residues. CDR3 DNA sequence: TGTGCCAGCAGCTCTATGGGGAGGGAAGGGGAGACCCAGTACTTC. This sequence encodes CASSSMGREGETQYF.

The genes are TRBV27 and TRBJ2-1, with D perhaps matching TRBD1 (5 bases). The CDR3 spans 11 residues. From germline, CDR1 is MNHEY and CDR2 SMNVEV (reference sequence). The V end lost 8 bases, the J end lost 7 bases, and 9 bases lay between the germline ends. DNA for the CDR3: TGTGCCAGCGGAAGGGGTAATGAGCAGTTCTTC. It is translated as CASGRGNEQFF.

This clone appeared a single time. CDR3 protein: CASSQQGGTEAFF. CDR3 bases: TGTGCCAGCAGCCAACAGGGCGGGACTGAAGCTTTCTTT. The chain recombines TRBV7-3 with TRBJ1-1, with a possible D match to TRBD1 (6 bases). V was cut by 5 bases and J by 5 bases, with 12 bases left in between. This CDR3 region has 13 residues. CDR1 is SGHTA, CDR2 FQGTGA, per germline.

The CDR3 DNA reads TGCGCCAGCAGCTTGGAGGGACAAGATGAAGCTTTCTTT. Amino acid sequence: CASSLEGQDEAFF. The chain joins TRBV5-1 to TRBJ1-1; weak D call: TRBD1 (6 bases). V was trimmed by 0 bases and J by 7 bases, leaving 10 bases between them. Looked up from germline, CDR1 is SGHRS and CDR2 is YFSETQ. The CDR3 runs to 13 residues.

The V gene is TRBV4-2, the J gene TRBJ1-1, with TRBD1 as a possible D gene (6 bases). There are 14 residues in the CDR3. V dropped 6 bases and J dropped 4 bases, with 15 bases sitting between them. Looked up from germline, CDR1 is LGHNA and CDR2 is YNFKEQ. The CDR3 DNA follows: TGTGCCAGCAGAGGGGGGGGAGGGACCACTGAAGCTTTCTTT. It specifies CASRGGGGTTEAFF.

This clone is a singleton in its sample. J is TRBJ1-2 and V is TRBV5-1, with TRBD1 identical over 7 bases. The length of the CDR3 is 14 residues. The trim removed 0 bases at V and 4 bases at J, leaving 3 bases unmatched. Per the germline V gene, CDR1 is SGHRS and CDR2 is YFSETQ. The CDR3 sequence is CASSLEQGRYGYTF. The CDR3 region has the DNA TGCGCCAGCAGCTTGGAACAGGGGCGCTATGGCTACACCTTC.